The entry that follows covers one T cell receptor (beta chain) sequence. This record belongs to a study of blood T cell repertoires in COVID-19. Original analysis: Amplification with reference gene primers provided the estimates of nucleated cell counts. TCRdb's table, derived via immunoSEQ multiplex PCR, lists solely in-frame clones and lacks some. V, J and clone size reflect that table, while D and trimming were determined from the DNA. The table records under 350,000 clones, just under 90% of them present only once. The CDR3 runs to 15 residues. Deletions cut 4 bases from V and 5 bases from J, with 14 bases between. CDR1 is SNHLY, CDR2 FYNNEI, per germline.

The chain has TRBV2 and TRBJ1-4; possibly TRBD1 for D (5 bases). The receptor's source is a woman aged 25-40 years with COVID-19, enrolled during active disease. The sequenced sample consisted of peripheral blood. The chain's CDR3 is CASSGVTGWNEKLFF. CDR3 DNA: TGTGCCAGCAGTGGGGTTACAGGTTGGAATGAAAAACTGTTTTTT.